This is a list of T cell receptor beta chains from one sample in a study of cytomegalovirus exposure and HLA in healthy donors. Sequencing was performed with immunoSEQ multiplex PCR; in TCRdb, only in-frame clones are kept and a portion is missing. Altogether roughly 92,000 clones are present, about 80% being singletons, with the ten largest covering roughly 30%. The source material was PBMCs. Receptors originate from a man between 45 and 60 years old in good health and CMV-seropositive. Each CDR3 is given with its conserved first and last residue. Fields, in order: CDR3 length, D gene, clone size, V gene, J gene, CDR3 DNA, CDR3 protein. The D gene is left open where the match is weak. Not all rows give a size; the values are once, few, many and, for expanded clones, a class.

len: 14
d_gene: -
abundance: -
v_gene: TRBV19
j_gene: TRBJ2-5
CDR3nt: TGTGCCAGTAGTAAGAAGCGGAGTGTGGAGACCCAGTACTTC
CDR3aa: CASSKKRSVETQYF

len: 16
d_gene: TRBD1
abundance: -
v_gene: TRBV5-6
j_gene: TRBJ1-6
CDR3nt: TGTGCCAGCAGCTTCGGGACAGGGTTTGGGAATTCACCCCTCCACTTT
CDR3aa: CASSFGTGFGNSPLHF

len: 13
d_gene: -
abundance: few
v_gene: TRBV7-9
j_gene: TRBJ1-1
CDR3nt: TGTTCCAGCAGCTTACGAGTATCCCCTGAAGCTTTCTTT
CDR3aa: CSSSLRVSPEAFF

len: 16
d_gene: TRBD2
abundance: few
v_gene: TRBV18
j_gene: TRBJ2-5
CDR3nt: TGTGCCAGCTCACCAGGGCTAGCGGGAGAGCAAGAGACCCAGTACTTC
CDR3aa: CASSPGLAGEQETQYF

len: 13
d_gene: TRBD2
abundance: -
v_gene: TRBV29-1
j_gene: TRBJ2-3
CDR3nt: TGCAGCGGGGCGGGGGGAGTCGCAGATACGCAGTATTTT
CDR3aa: CSGAGGVADTQYF

len: 16
d_gene: TRBD2
abundance: -
v_gene: TRBV27
j_gene: TRBJ2-7
CDR3nt: TGTGCCAGCAGTTTATCTAGCGGGAGAAGTCCCTACGAGCAGTACTTC
CDR3aa: CASSLSSGRSPYEQYF

len: 14
d_gene: -
abundance: -
v_gene: TRBV9
j_gene: TRBJ2-1
CDR3nt: TGTGCCAGCAGCGTAGATAACAGCTACAATGAGCAGTTCTTC
CDR3aa: CASSVDNSYNEQFF

len: 14
d_gene: -
abundance: -
v_gene: TRBV5-6
j_gene: TRBJ2-1
CDR3nt: TGTGCCAGCAGCTTTGAGCAGGGGTACAATGAGCAGTTCTTC
CDR3aa: CASSFEQGYNEQFF

len: 16
d_gene: TRBD1
abundance: -
v_gene: TRBV30
j_gene: TRBJ2-6
CDR3nt: TGTGCCTGGAGTGCCTCGACAGGGGCTGGGGCCAACGGCCTGACTTTC
CDR3aa: CAWSASTGAGANGLTF

len: 17
d_gene: TRBD1
abundance: -
v_gene: TRBV27
j_gene: TRBJ2-3
CDR3nt: TGTGCCAGCAGTTTATCACCACCGGGACAGGATCCAGATACGCAGTATTTT
CDR3aa: CASSLSPPGQDPDTQYF

len: 13
d_gene: TRBD1
abundance: -
v_gene: TRBV28
j_gene: TRBJ2-7
CDR3nt: TGTGCCAGCAGTTCCACAGGGGCCGGTGAGCAGTACTTC
CDR3aa: CASSSTGAGEQYF

len: 15
d_gene: TRBD1
abundance: few
v_gene: TRBV18
j_gene: TRBJ2-1
CDR3nt: TGTGCCAGCTCCCTCCGGGGACAGGGGAGGAATGAGCAGTTCTTC
CDR3aa: CASSLRGQGRNEQFF

len: 18
d_gene: -
abundance: -
v_gene: TRBV5-1
j_gene: TRBJ1-3
CDR3nt: TGCGCCAGCAGCTTGGGGCCCGGGGGAGAGAGCTCTGGAAACACCATATATTTT
CDR3aa: CASSLGPGGESSGNTIYF

len: 13
d_gene: TRBD1
abundance: -
v_gene: TRBV7-6
j_gene: TRBJ2-1
CDR3nt: TGTGCCAGCAGCCTGGACAGGGGGAATGAGCAGTTCTTC
CDR3aa: CASSLDRGNEQFF

len: 14
d_gene: -
abundance: medium-sized
v_gene: TRBV14
j_gene: TRBJ2-1
CDR3nt: TGTGCCAGCAGCCAAGATACGGGAGACAATGAGCAGTTCTTC
CDR3aa: CASSQDTGDNEQFF

len: 14
d_gene: -
abundance: -
v_gene: TRBV4-1
j_gene: TRBJ1-1
CDR3nt: TGCGCCAGCAGCCCAATCGGGGGTTCCACTGAAGCTTTCTTT
CDR3aa: CASSPIGGSTEAFF